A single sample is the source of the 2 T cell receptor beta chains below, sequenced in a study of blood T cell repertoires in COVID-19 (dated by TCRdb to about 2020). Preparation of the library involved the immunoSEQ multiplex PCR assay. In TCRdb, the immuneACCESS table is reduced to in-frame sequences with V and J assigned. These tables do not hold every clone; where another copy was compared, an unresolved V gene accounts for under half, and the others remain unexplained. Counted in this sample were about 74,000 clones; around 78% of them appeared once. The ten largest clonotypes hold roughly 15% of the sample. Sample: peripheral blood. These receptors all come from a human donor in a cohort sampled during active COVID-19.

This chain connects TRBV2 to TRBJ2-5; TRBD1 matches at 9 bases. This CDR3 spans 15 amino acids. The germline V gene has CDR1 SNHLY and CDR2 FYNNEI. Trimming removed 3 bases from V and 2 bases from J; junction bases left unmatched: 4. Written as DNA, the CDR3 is TGTGCCAGCAGTGAGGTTGACAGGGGGCAAGAGACCCAGTACTTC. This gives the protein CASSEVDRGQETQYF.

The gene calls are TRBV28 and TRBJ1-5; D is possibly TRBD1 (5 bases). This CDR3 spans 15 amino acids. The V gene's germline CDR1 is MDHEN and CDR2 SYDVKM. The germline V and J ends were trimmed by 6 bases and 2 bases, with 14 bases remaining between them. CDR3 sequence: CASSLIGVGNQPQHF. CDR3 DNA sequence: TGTGCCAGCAGCCTTATAGGGGTTGGCAATCAGCCCCAGCATTTT. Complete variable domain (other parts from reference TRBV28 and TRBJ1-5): DVKVTQSSRYLVKRTGEKVFLECVQDMDHENMFWYRQDPGLGLRLIYFSYDVKMKEKGDIPEGYSVSREKKERFSLILESASTNQTSMYLCASSLIGVGNQPQHFGDGTRLSIL.